This T cell receptor (beta chain) originates from a study of post-analysis software for immune sequencing data. Study summary: Secondary progressive, relapsing-remitting and progressive-relapsing multiple sclerosis were among the included disease courses. General study points: F-measure co-clustering was strong for batch-matched samples. Roughly 5 TRBV segments (TRBV5-6, TRBV5-1 and TRBV20-1 among them) occurred more frequently in patients than in controls.

Built from TCR beta cDNA, the libraries had unique molecular identifiers in them. Once about 0.85 to 10 million T cells were used, hundreds of thousands of cDNA molecules resulted. TCRdb processed the PCR reads anew with MiXCR; each CDR3 protein has one entry. This table holds around 400,000 distinct CDR3 sequences, less than 35% found once. Looked up from germline, CDR1 is DFQATT and CDR2 is SNEGSKA (reference sequence). CDR3 length: 11 residues. About this clonotype: Its antigen is unidentified.

The TCR comes from a girl between 10 and 17 years old with multiple sclerosis. This chain joins TRBV20-1 and TRBJ2-3; D unresolved. Specimen: blood. The CDR3 region is CSARLVDTQYF. CDR3 sequence (DNA): TGCAGCGCCCGCCTTGTAGATACGCAGTATTTT.